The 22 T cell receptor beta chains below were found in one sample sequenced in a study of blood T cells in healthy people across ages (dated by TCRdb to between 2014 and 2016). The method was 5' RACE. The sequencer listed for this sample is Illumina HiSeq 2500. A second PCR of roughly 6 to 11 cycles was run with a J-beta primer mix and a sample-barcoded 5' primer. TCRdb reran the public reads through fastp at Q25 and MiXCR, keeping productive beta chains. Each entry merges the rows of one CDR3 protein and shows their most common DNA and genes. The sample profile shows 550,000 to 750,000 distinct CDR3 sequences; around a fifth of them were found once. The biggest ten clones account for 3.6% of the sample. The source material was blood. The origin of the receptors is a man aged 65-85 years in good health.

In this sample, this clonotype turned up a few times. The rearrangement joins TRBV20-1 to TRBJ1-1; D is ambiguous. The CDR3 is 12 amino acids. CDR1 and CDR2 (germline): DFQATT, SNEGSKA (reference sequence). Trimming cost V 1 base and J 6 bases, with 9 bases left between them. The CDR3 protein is CSARVSDSEAFF. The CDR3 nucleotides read TGCAGTGCTAGAGTCAGCGATTCTGAAGCTTTCTTT.

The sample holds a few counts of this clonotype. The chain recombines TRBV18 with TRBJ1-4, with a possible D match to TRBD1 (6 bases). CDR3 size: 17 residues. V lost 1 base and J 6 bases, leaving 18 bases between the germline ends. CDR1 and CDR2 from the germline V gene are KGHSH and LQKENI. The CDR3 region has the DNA TGTGCCAGCTCACCACGGAGGGGGGCCGCAAAGGATGAAAAACTGTTTTTT. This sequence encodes CASSPRRGAAKDEKLFF. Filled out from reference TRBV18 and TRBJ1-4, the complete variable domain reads NAGVMQNPRHLVRRRGQEARLRCSPMKGHSHVYWYRQLPEEGLKFMVYLQKENIIDESGMPKERFSAEFPKEGPSILRIQQVVRGDSAAYFCASSPRRGAAKDEKLFFGSGTQLSVL.

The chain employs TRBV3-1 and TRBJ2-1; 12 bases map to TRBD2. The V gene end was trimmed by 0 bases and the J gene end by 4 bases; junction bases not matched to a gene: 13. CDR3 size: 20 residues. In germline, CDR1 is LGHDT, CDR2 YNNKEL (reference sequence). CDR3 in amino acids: CASSQDQIATSGRGYNEQFF. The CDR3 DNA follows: TGTGCCAGCAGCCAAGACCAGATCGCGACTAGCGGGAGAGGGTACAATGAGCAGTTCTTC.

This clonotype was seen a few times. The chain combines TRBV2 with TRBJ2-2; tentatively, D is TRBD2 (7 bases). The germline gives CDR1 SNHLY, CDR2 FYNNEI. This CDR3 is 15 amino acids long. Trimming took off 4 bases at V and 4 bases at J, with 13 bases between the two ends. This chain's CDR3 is CASSVGGALTGELFF. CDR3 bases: TGTGCCAGCAGTGTAGGGGGGGCGCTCACCGGGGAGCTGTTTTTT.

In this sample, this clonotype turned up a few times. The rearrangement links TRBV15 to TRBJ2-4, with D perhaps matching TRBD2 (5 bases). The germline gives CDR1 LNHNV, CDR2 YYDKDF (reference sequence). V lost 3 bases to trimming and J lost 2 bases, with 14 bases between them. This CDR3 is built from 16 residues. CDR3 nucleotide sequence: TGTGCCACCAGCAGCGTCGACGGGGTTACCAAAAACATTCAGTACTTC. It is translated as CATSSVDGVTKNIQYF.

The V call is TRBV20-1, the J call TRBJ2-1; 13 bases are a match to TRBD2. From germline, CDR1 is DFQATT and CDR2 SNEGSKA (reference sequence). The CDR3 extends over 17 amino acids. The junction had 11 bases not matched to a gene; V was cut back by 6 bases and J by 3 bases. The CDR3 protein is CSARTSGSKGSYNEQFF. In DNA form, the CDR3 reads TGCAGTGCCAGGACTAGCGGGAGTAAAGGGAGCTACAATGAGCAGTTCTTC.

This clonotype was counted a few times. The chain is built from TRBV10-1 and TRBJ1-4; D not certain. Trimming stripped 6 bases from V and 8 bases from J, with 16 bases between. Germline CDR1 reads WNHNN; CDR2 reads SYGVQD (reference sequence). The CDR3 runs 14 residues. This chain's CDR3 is CASSPGREKEKLFF. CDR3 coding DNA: TGCGCCAGCAGCCCGGGTCGGGAAAAAGAAAAACTGTTTTTT.

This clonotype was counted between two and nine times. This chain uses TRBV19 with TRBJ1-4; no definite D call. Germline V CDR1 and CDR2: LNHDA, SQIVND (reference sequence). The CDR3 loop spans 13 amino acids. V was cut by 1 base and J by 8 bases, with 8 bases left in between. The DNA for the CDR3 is TGTGCCAGTAGTATAGTAGGTGGAGAAAAACTGTTTTTT. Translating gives CASSIVGGEKLFF.

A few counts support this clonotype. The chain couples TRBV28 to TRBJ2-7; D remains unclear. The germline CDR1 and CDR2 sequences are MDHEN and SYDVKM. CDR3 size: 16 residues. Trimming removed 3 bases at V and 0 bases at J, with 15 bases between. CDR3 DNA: TGTGCCAGCAGTTTCCCCCTCCGCGTAGGCTCCTACGAGCAGTACTTC. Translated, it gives CASSFPLRVGSYEQYF.

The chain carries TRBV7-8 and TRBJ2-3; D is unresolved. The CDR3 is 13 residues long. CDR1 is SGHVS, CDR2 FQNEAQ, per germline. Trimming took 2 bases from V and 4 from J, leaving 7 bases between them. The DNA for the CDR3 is TGTGCCAGCAGCTTAAAGAGCGCAGATACGCAGTATTTT. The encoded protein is CASSLKSADTQYF.

CDR3 in DNA: TGTGCCAGCAGCTTAGATTGGGAGATAGATACGCAGTATTTT. This gives the protein CASSLDWEIDTQYF. J is TRBJ2-3 and V is TRBV7-9, with D perhaps matching TRBD2 (5 bases). V was trimmed by 1 base and J by 5 bases, leaving 10 bases between them. Per the germline V gene, CDR1 is SEHNR and CDR2 is FQNEAQ (reference sequence). The CDR3 sequence is 14 residues long.

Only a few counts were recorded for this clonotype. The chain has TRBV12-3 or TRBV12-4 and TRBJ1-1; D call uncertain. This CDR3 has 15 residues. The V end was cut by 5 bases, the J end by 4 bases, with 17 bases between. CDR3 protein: CASSPRTVGSTEAFF. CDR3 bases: TGTGCCAGCAGTCCCCGGACGGTTGGGAGCACTGAAGCTTTCTTT.

CDR3 sequence: CSARVAQAFQETQYF. In DNA form, the CDR3 reads TGCAGTGCTAGAGTAGCACAGGCTTTCCAAGAGACCCAGTACTTC. The rearrangement links TRBV20-1 to TRBJ2-5, with a possible D match to TRBD1 (5 bases). Germline V lookup: CDR1 DFQATT, CDR2 SNEGSKA (reference sequence). V was pared by 1 base and J by 1 base, with 13 bases between. This CDR3 has 15 amino acids.

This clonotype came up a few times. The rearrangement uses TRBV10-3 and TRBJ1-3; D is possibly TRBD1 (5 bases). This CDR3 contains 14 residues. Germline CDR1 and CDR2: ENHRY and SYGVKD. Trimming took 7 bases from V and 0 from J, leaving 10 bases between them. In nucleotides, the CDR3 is TGTGCCATCACGGGGGACCTCTCTGGAAACACCATATATTTT. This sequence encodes CAITGDLSGNTIYF.

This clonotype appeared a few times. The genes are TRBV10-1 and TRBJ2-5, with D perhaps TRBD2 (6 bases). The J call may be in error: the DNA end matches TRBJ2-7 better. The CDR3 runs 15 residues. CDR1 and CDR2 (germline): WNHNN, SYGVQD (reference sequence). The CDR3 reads CASRKEGSIFDEQYF. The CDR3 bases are TGCGCCAGCAGGAAGGAGGGCTCCATCTTCGACGAGCAGTACTTC.

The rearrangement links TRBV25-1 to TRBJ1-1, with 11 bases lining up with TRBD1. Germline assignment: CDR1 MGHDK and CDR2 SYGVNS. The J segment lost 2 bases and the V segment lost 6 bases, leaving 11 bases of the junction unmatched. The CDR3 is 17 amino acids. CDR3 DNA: TGTGCCAGCAGCTCCCCAGGACAGGGGGCAGGAAACACTGAAGCTTTCTTT. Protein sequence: CASSSPGQGAGNTEAFF.

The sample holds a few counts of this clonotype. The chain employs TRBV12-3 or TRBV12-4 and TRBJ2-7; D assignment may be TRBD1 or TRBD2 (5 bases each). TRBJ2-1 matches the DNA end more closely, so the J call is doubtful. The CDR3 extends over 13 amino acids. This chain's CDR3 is CASSSKPGPGQFF. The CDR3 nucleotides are TGTGCCAGCAGTTCGAAACCGGGACCTGGGCAGTTCTTC.

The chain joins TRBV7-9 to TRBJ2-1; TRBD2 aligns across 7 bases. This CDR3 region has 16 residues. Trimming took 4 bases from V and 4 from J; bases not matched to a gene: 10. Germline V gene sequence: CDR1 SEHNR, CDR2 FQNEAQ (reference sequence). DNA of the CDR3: TGTGCCAGCAGCTCTCGGCCCCGGGGGGAGTACAATGAGCAGTTCTTC. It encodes CASSSRPRGEYNEQFF.

Here the CDR3 DNA reads TGTGCCAGCAGCGCAACCGATGAAAAACTGTTTTTT. It specifies CASSATDEKLFF. The genes are TRBV7-2 and TRBJ1-4; D not resolved. This CDR3 spans 12 amino acids. Trimming cost V 5 bases and J 6 bases, with 7 bases left between them. The germline V gene encodes CDR1 SGHTA and CDR2 FQGNSA.

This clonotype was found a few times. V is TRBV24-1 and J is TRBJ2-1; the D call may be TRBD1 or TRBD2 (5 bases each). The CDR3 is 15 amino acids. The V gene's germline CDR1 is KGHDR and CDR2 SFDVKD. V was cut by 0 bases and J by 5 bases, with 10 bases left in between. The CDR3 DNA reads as TGTGCCACCAGTGATTTGCGGCTGGGGGACAATGAGCAGTTCTTC. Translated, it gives CATSDLRLGDNEQFF.

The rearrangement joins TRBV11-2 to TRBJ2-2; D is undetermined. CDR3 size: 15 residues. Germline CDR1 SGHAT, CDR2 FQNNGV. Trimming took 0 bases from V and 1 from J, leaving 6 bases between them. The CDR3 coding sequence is TGTGCCAGCAGCTTAGACAAACGGAACACCGGGGAGCTGTTTTTT. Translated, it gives CASSLDKRNTGELFF.

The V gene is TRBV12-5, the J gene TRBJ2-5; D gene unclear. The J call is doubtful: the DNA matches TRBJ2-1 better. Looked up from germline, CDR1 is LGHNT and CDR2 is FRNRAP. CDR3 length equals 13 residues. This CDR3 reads CASGLGGDNEQFF. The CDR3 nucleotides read TGTGCTAGTGGTTTAGGCGGTGACAATGAGCAGTTCTTC.